This is a list of T cell receptor beta chains from one sample in a study of cytomegalovirus exposure and HLA in healthy donors. This table comes from immunoSEQ multiplex PCR, and its TCRdb copy is limited to in-frame clones, with some not included. Altogether around 100,000 clones are present, about 81% being singletons, with the ten largest covering 4.5% to 6.5%. The sequenced sample was PBMCs. These receptors were taken from a man aged 35 to 55 in good health and CMV-seropositive. CDR3s include the opening cysteine and the closing phenylalanine or tryptophan. D genes are given only for firm matches. Size is omitted from some rows. Given values are once, few, many or a class for expanded clones.

V gene	J gene	clone size	D gene	CDR3 DNA	CDR3 protein
TRBV18	TRBJ2-5	few	.	TGTGCCAGCTCACGGGGCCCGGGAGCCGGTGGAGAGACCCAGTACTTC	CASSRGPGAGGETQYF
TRBV7-3	TRBJ1-1	.	.	TGTGCCAGCAGCTTAATGGGGGGGGCGAGTGGAACTGAAGCTTTCTTT	CASSLMGGASGTEAFF
TRBV5-4	TRBJ1-1	.	.	TGTGCCAGCAGCTTGGCAGGGTTAGGCACTGAAGCTTTCTTT	CASSLAGLGTEAFF
TRBV5-1	TRBJ2-7	.	.	TGCGCCAGCAGCTTTTTAGGGGCCCCCTACGAGCAGTACTTC	CASSFLGAPYEQYF
TRBV10-3	TRBJ1-2	.	TRBD1	TGTGCCACCGGAACAGGGGGCTTGTATGGCTACACCTTC	CATGTGGLYGYTF
TRBV5-4	TRBJ1-2	.	.	TGTGCCAGCAGCTTACAGAGAAATGGCTACACCTTC	CASSLQRNGYTF
TRBV19	TRBJ1-4	.	TRBD1	TGTGCCAGTAGTGCCGACAGGGAAGACAATGAAAAACTGTTTTTT	CASSADREDNEKLFF
TRBV11-2	TRBJ2-7	.	.	TGTGCCAGCAGCTTACCCCACACAGGGTACTCCTACGAGCAGTACTTC	CASSLPHTGYSYEQYF
TRBV10-2	TRBJ2-7	.	.	TGCGCCAGCAGTTTAGCTGTCGAGCAGTACTTC	CASSLAVEQYF
TRBV5-1	TRBJ1-4	.	TRBD1	TGCGCCAGCAGCGCCGGGACAGCAACTAATGAAAAACTGTTTTTT	CASSAGTATNEKLFF
TRBV19	TRBJ1-2	.	.	TGTGCCAGTACTGGGGGGGTCAACTATGGCTACACCTTC	CASTGGVNYGYTF
TRBV28	TRBJ2-5	.	TRBD2	TGTGCCAGCAGCCCGGGTAGCGGGATGGCCCAGTACTTC	CASSPGSGMAQYF
TRBV18	TRBJ2-1	.	.	TGTGCCAGCTCACTTGGGGGGTACAATGAGCAGTTCTTC	CASSLGGYNEQFF
TRBV6-6	TRBJ2-1	.	.	TGTGCCAGCAGTCGACCGGGACTGGATGAGTTCTTC	CASSRPGLDEFF
TRBV7-7	TRBJ2-2	.	TRBD1	TGTGCTAGCAGCGCCGGGACAGCCGTTACCGGGGAGCTGTTTTTT	CASSAGTAVTGELFF
TRBV10-1	TRBJ2-7	.	.	TGCGCCAGCAGTGAGTCCCACTTTGAGCAGTACTTC	CASSESHFEQYF
TRBV2	TRBJ2-2	.	TRBD2	TGTGCCAGCAGTGAGGGAGGGAGAGCGGGCACCGGGGAGCTGTTTTTT	CASSEGGRAGTGELFF
TRBV27	TRBJ1-4	few	TRBD1	TGTGCCAGCAGTCCCTACAGGGGGGGTGGAGAAAAACTGTTTTTT	CASSPYRGGGEKLFF
TRBV9	TRBJ2-5	.	.	TGTGCCAGCAGCGTAGAAGGTAGTTCTAGTAAAATAACCCAGTACTTC	CASSVEGSSSKITQYF
TRBV11-2	TRBJ2-5	.	TRBD2	TGTGCCAGCAGCTTAGCCCTAACTAGCGGGGAGGAAGAGACCCAGTACTTC	CASSLALTSGEEETQYF
TRBV18	TRBJ2-7	.	.	TGTGCCAGCTCACCCGAGTCTTCGCCCGGGACCTACGAGCAGTACTTC	CASSPESSPGTYEQYF
TRBV2	TRBJ1-2	.	TRBD1	TGTGCCAGCAGTTTAAGGGGGCTAGGCTATGGCTACACCTTC	CASSLRGLGYGYTF
TRBV29-1	TRBJ1-2	few	TRBD1	TGCAGCGTTGTAGGTTCAGGGGGTGGCTACACCTTC	CSVVGSGGGYTF
TRBV9	TRBJ2-5	.	.	TGTGCCAGCAGCGTACTATCGGGGGAGACCCAGTACTTC	CASSVLSGETQYF
TRBV6-1	TRBJ1-4	.	TRBD1	TGTGCCAGCAGTGGACGGGACAGGTTTTTAGAAAAACTGTTTTTT	CASSGRDRFLEKLFF
TRBV4-1	TRBJ1-5	.	.	TGCGCCAGCAGCCAAGAACCAGGGAGCAATCAGCCCCAGCATTTT	CASSQEPGSNQPQHF
TRBV5-1	TRBJ2-1	.	TRBD2	TGCGCCAGCAGCTTGGTGGCTAGCGGGAGGTACAATGAGCAGTTCTTC	CASSLVASGRYNEQFF
TRBV9	TRBJ2-7	.	TRBD1	TGTGCCAGCAGCGTTGGCGGACGACAGGGTAATCCCTACGAGCAGTACTTC	CASSVGGRQGNPYEQYF
TRBV6-5	TRBJ1-5	.	.	TGTGCCAGCAGCGACAGATACAATAGCAATCAGCCCCAGCATTTT	CASSDRYNSNQPQHF
TRBV29-1	TRBJ2-7	once	TRBD2	TGCAGCGTTGAAGGAGCGGGGGGTTACGAGCAGTACTTC	CSVEGAGGYEQYF
TRBV5-1	TRBJ1-2	.	TRBD1	TGCGCCAGCAGCTTGGCCGCCAGGGGGCTTATTCGCCATGGCTACACCTTC	CASSLAARGLIRHGYTF
TRBV6-1	TRBJ1-5	once	TRBD1	TGTGCCAGCAGTGATGGGACAGGGGTTTATCAGCCCCAGCATTTT	CASSDGTGVYQPQHF
TRBV7-2	TRBJ1-5	.	TRBD1	TGTGCCAGCAGCTTACAGGGGGGCGCATCGAGCAATCAGCCCCAGCATTTT	CASSLQGGASSNQPQHF
TRBV18	TRBJ1-2	.	.	TGTGCCAGCTCGCCCATCTCAGGGTTGTCGAACTATGGCTACACCTTC	CASSPISGLSNYGYTF
TRBV4-2	TRBJ2-3	.	.	TGTGCCAGCAGCCAAGGAGGAGGTGCGGAGGGGACAGATACGCAGTATTTT	CASSQGGGAEGTDTQYF
TRBV18	TRBJ2-5	once	TRBD1	TGTGCCAGCTCACCAAACAGGGGGCGTGGGGAGACCCAGTACTTC	CASSPNRGRGETQYF
TRBV5-6	TRBJ1-2	.	.	TGTGCCAGCAGCTCGAGGGGAGGTACCTTTTATGGCTACACCTTC	CASSSRGGTFYGYTF
TRBV4-1	TRBJ1-2	.	.	TGCGCCAGCAGCCAAGTAAAAAGACAGCTATATGGCTACACCTTC	CASSQVKRQLYGYTF
TRBV5-1	TRBJ1-4	.	TRBD1	TGCGCCAGCAGCGGCGGGACAGCAACTAATGAAAAACTGTTTTTT	CASSGGTATNEKLFF
TRBV10-3	TRBJ1-1	.	.	TGTGCCATCAGTGAAGCGCGGGTCGGCACTGAAGCTTTCTTT	CAISEARVGTEAFF
TRBV13	TRBJ1-2	.	.	TGTGCCAGCAGCTCTACGAGCTATGGCTACACCTTC	CASSSTSYGYTF
TRBV7-8	TRBJ2-1	.	.	TGTGCCAGCAGCTTGGCAGGAAGCTCCTACAATGAGCAGTTCTTC	CASSLAGSSYNEQFF
TRBV5-1	TRBJ2-2	.	.	TGCGCCAGCAGCAAATCAGGGGAGCTGTTTTTT	CASSKSGELFF
TRBV6-6	TRBJ1-1	.	TRBD1	TGTGCCAGCAGTTACAAGGACAGGGGTAACACTGAAGCTTTCTTT	CASSYKDRGNTEAFF
TRBV10-3	TRBJ1-1	.	TRBD1	TGTGCCATCAGTGGGGACAGGGGGCTTGAGAACACTGAAGCTTTCTTT	CAISGDRGLENTEAFF
TRBV27	TRBJ2-3	.	.	TGTGCCAGCAGTTTTAATGTTGGCACAGATACGCAGTATTTT	CASSFNVGTDTQYF
TRBV11-1	TRBJ2-7	.	.	TGTGCCAGCAGCTACGACAGGTTTAGCTCCTACGAGCAGTACTTC	CASSYDRFSSYEQYF
TRBV6-1	TRBJ2-2	.	TRBD1	TGTGCCAGCAGAGGGACAGGGAGTTACACCGGGGAGCTGTTTTTT	CASRGTGSYTGELFF
TRBV2	TRBJ2-1	.	.	TGTGCCAGCAGGGAGGACAGCCATACGGGGAATGAGCAGTTCTTC	CASREDSHTGNEQFF
TRBV6-5	TRBJ1-2	.	.	TGTGCCAGCAGTTCCCTCGGTCCAGGGGACTATGGCTACACCTTC	CASSSLGPGDYGYTF
TRBV9	TRBJ2-7	few	TRBD1	TGTGCCAGCAGCGCCGAGAGACAGGGGTTACTGGGGGAGCAGTACTTC	CASSAERQGLLGEQYF
TRBV28	TRBJ2-7	.	.	TGTGCCAGCAGTTTATTAGCGGAAGGCTACGAGCAGTACTTC	CASSLLAEGYEQYF
TRBV19	TRBJ1-2	few	.	TGTGCCAGTAGGATAGGAGATTATGGCTACACCTTC	CASRIGDYGYTF
TRBV5-1	TRBJ2-5	.	.	TGCGCCAGCAGGCGGGGACGACAAGAGACCCAGTACTTC	CASRRGRQETQYF
TRBV5-4	TRBJ2-5	.	.	TGTGCCAGCAGCTTGGAGGGGCCACAAGAGACCCAGTACTTC	CASSLEGPQETQYF
TRBV9	TRBJ1-6	.	TRBD1	TGTGCCAGCAGCGGAACAGGGGAAGTGGGGGCTGGTTCACCCCTCCACTTT	CASSGTGEVGAGSPLHF